Listed here are 14 T cell receptor beta chains from one sample, sequenced in a study of shared clonotypes between healthy human individuals. Produced via immunoSEQ multiplex PCR; TCRdb's table is partial and in-frame only. The sample holds 470,000 or so clones, more than 75% seen once. The sample was PBMCs. All receptors come from a woman aged 35 to 49 in good health. Some clones in this sample may be carry-over from other donors' samples.

The chain uses TRBV28 and TRBJ2-7, with D uncertain. The germline V gene has CDR1 MDHEN and CDR2 SYDVKM. The CDR3 totals 14 residues. Between the trimmed V and J ends, which lost 6 bases and 4 bases, there was a span of 16 bases. CDR3 amino acids: CASSPSGIQYEQYF. CDR3 bases: TGTGCCAGCAGCCCCAGTGGAATACAATACGAGCAGTACTTC.

For this clone: The junction departs from germline at one end; a sequencing error may be responsible. The rearrangement uses TRBV28 and TRBJ1-1, with TRBD1 matching over 7 bases. CDR3 length equals 15 residues. Germline CDR1 MDHEN, CDR2 SYDVKM. CDR3 sequence: CASSPPGQQNTEVFF. The CDR3 coding sequence is TGTGCCAGCAGTCCCCCGGGACAGCAGAACACTGAAGTTTTCTTT.

This chain joins TRBV7-8 and TRBJ1-4; TRBD1 might be the D (5 bases). The CDR3 consists of 19 residues. CDR1 is SGHVS, CDR2 FQNEAQ, per germline. With 5 bases removed from V and 10 bases from J, the gap between germline ends came to 32 bases. The CDR3 nucleotides are TGTGCCAGCAGCCCTACCGGGACCCAACTCTTAACCAAGAGTGTAAAACTGTTTTTT. This translates into CASSPTGTQLLTKSVKLFF.

The chain is built from TRBV6-1 and TRBJ1-2; D is unclear. V gave up 5 bases and J gave up 7 bases, with 8 bases separating them. Per the germline V gene, CDR1 is MNHNS and CDR2 is SASEGT. The CDR3 extends over 11 amino acids. The chain's CDR3 is CASSRDIGYTF. DNA of the CDR3: TGTGCCAGCAGTCGAGACATTGGCTACACCTTC.

The J gene is TRBJ2-7, the V gene TRBV6-1; TRBD2 matches at 9 bases. Germline trimming cut 1 base from V and 2 bases from J; bases unmatched to any gene: 3. The CDR3 is 15 amino acids. CDR1 is MNHNS, CDR2 SASEGT, per germline. The CDR3 nucleotides are TGTGCCAGCAGTGAAGGCGGGAGGGCAGCCTACGAGCAGTACTTC. Its translation is CASSEGGRAAYEQYF.

J is TRBJ2-7 and V is TRBV7-2; 10 positions match TRBD1. Germline V CDR1 and CDR2: SGHTA, FQGNSA. V dropped 5 bases and J dropped 6; count of bases not matched to a gene: 4. The CDR3 runs 13 residues. The CDR3 DNA follows: TGTGCCAGCAGCAAGACAGGGGGCGGCGAGCAGTACTTC. This codes for CASSKTGGGEQYF.

This chain uses TRBV19 with TRBJ2-7, with 11 bases fitting TRBD2. Germline V CDR1 and CDR2: LNHDA, SQIVND (reference sequence). J lost 2 bases, V lost 10 bases, and 7 bases had no gene match. This CDR3 comprises 14 residues. The CDR3: CATQTSGDTYEQYF. DNA of the CDR3: TGTGCCACTCAGACTAGCGGGGACACCTACGAGCAGTACTTC.

The CDR3 DNA reads as TGTGCCAGCAGCCAAGACGGAGAGGGGTACAATGAGCAGTTCTTC. The encoded protein is CASSQDGEGYNEQFF. V gene TRBV4-2 combines with J gene TRBJ2-1; D is tentatively TRBD1 or TRBD2 (5 bases each). V was trimmed by 0 bases and J by 4 bases, leaving 10 bases between them. The CDR3 is 15 amino acids. CDR1 is LGHNA, CDR2 YNFKEQ, per germline.

V is TRBV27 and J is TRBJ2-7; unclear D gene. The CDR3 loop spans 12 amino acids. The germline V and J ends were trimmed by 4 bases and 6 bases, with 10 bases remaining between them. The germline CDR1 and CDR2 sequences are MNHEY and SMNVEV (reference sequence). The CDR3 DNA reads TGTGCCAGCAGTTGCGAGGAGTGCGAGCAGTACTTC. Its translation: CASSCEECEQYF.

The V gene is TRBV5-4, the J gene TRBJ2-3, with 7 bases fitting TRBD1. V trimming: 4 bases; J trimming: 6 bases; junction bases outside the gene matches: 5. Germline assignment: CDR1 SGHNT and CDR2 YYREEE (reference sequence). This CDR3 comprises 13 residues. The CDR3 here is CASSERTGDTQYF. The CDR3, as DNA: TGTGCCAGCAGCGAAAGGACAGGCGATACGCAGTATTTT.

The V and J genes are TRBV5-1 and TRBJ1-1, with a possible D match to TRBD1 (5 bases). Between the trimmed V and J ends, which lost 7 bases and 8 bases, there was a span of 18 bases. The CDR3 contains 13 residues. Germline V lookup: CDR1 SGHRS, CDR2 YFSETQ. CDR3 region: CASSPRGLSEAFF. The CDR3 DNA reads TGCGCCAGCTCCCCGCGGGGACTGTCGGAAGCTTTCTTT.

The chain carries TRBV7-2 and TRBJ2-7, with D unresolved. CDR1 is SGHTA, CDR2 FQGNSA, per germline. V lost 1 base and J 7 bases, leaving 11 bases between the germline ends. The CDR3 runs to 13 residues. CDR3 loop: CASSLDQSKEQYF. In DNA, the CDR3 is TGTGCCAGCAGCTTAGACCAGTCCAAGGAGCAGTACTTC.

The V and J genes are TRBV29-1 and TRBJ2-7; possibly TRBD1 for D (6 bases). The germline V and J ends were trimmed by 5 bases and 2 bases, with 10 bases remaining between them. Germline V gives CDR1 SQVTM, CDR2 ANQGSEA. The CDR3 loop spans 12 amino acids. The CDR3 region is CSVFTGTYEQYF. The CDR3 DNA reads TGCAGCGTTTTCACAGGGACCTACGAGCAGTACTTC.

The rearrangement uses TRBV19 and TRBJ1-3; D remains unclear. Trimming took 7 bases from V and 0 from J, leaving 10 bases between them. There are 14 residues in the CDR3. The germline V gene encodes CDR1 LNHDA and CDR2 SQIVND (reference sequence). The CDR3 protein is CASNEGFSGNTIYF. For the CDR3, the DNA is TGTGCCAGTAACGAGGGCTTCTCTGGAAACACCATATATTTT.